The entry that follows covers one TCR beta chain sequence. Its target is not known. Mismatch with germline at one junction end may stem from a read error. The template was RNA from unsorted bulk tissue. More than 3 cm separated this lung sample from the edge of the tumor. The CDR3 is 13 amino acids. The V gene's germline CDR1 is DFQATT and CDR2 SNEGSKA (reference sequence). This entry is derived from a study of tumor and adjacent non-tumor tissue in lung cancer. Turning to the study itself: Histology: 12 adenocarcinoma, a couple of squamous cell carcinoma, 1 small cell lung cancer.

TCRbeta libraries were built with three rounds of nested PCR, modified from ARM-PCR. TCRdb redid the calling of the multiplex PCR reads with MiXCR, one entry per CDR3 protein. The table shows about 80,000 distinct CDR3 sequences, with roughly 80% occurring only once. Whole-study results and caveats: Tumor repertoires had a smaller top 100 clone share than normal lung. Compared with tumor, normal lung showed significantly lower TCR diversity.

Sequenced material: distant non-tumor lung tissue. The chain joins TRBV20-1 to TRBJ1-5, with 8 bases aligning to TRBD1. The origin of this receptor is a man between 60 and 75 years old with non-small cell lung cancer. Written as DNA, the CDR3 is TGCAGTGCTAGAGCACAGGGGGACAAGTCCCAACATTTT. Translated, it gives CSARAQGDKSQHF.